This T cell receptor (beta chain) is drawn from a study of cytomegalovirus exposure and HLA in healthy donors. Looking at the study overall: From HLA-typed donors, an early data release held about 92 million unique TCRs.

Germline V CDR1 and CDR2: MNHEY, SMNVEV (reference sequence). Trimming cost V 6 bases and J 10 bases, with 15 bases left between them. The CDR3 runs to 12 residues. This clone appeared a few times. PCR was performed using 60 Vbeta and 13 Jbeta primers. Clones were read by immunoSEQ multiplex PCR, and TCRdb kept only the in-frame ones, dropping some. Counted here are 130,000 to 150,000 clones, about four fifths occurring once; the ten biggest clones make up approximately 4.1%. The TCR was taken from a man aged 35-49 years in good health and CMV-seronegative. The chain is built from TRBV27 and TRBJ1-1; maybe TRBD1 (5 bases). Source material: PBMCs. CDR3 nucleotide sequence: TGTGCCAGCAGCAGCGACAGATGGGTAGCTTTCTTT. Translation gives CASSSDRWVAFF.